This TCR beta chain was retrieved from a study of Ad26.COV2.S vaccination and SARS-CoV-2 variants. Background on the study: It was the COV1001 Ad26.COV2.S trial arm that included the donor. The vaccine Ad26.COV2.S was put into the muscle once, or twice with 56 days between.

The treatment here: some 20 received Ad26.COV2.S at low or high dose, single or two shots; a few received placebo; per-sample allocation not given. Samples came from day 63 after the first vaccine or placebo injection. Trimming took 1 base from V and 3 from J, leaving 16 bases between them. The CDR3 extends over 16 amino acids. Germline CDR1 and CDR2: SGHDT and YYEEEE. TCRdb keeps only in-frame clones here, not all; method: immunoSEQ multiplex PCR. Counted here are 380,000 or so clones, around four fifths occurring once; the ten biggest clones make up about 7.1%. This sample comprised peripheral blood, obtained in a trial of Ad26.COV2.S vaccine versus placebo. This clonotype originated in a person between 18 and 65 years old who received the Ad26.COV2.S COVID-19 vaccine or a placebo. The chain couples TRBV5-6 to TRBJ1-2, with D unclear. As DNA, the CDR3 is TGTGCCAGCAGCTTGTCATTTCGGCAGGCTTACTATGGCTACACCTTC. Translation: CASSLSFRQAYYGYTF.